The 14 T cell receptor beta chains listed next were all sequenced from one sample in a study of control samples from healthy donors and cancer patients. Only in-frame clones appear in the TCRdb table, and some are missing; sequencing was by immunoSEQ multiplex PCR. The table has about 54,000 clones, roughly 96% seen once. Sequenced material: blood. The receptors shown here come from a woman in her twenties or thirties in good health.

The CDR3 bases are TGCAGCGTTGAGGGGCTCGAGAGAACCTTCTACAATGAGCAGTTCTTC. It encodes CSVEGLERTFYNEQFF. The V call is TRBV29-1, the J call TRBJ2-1; D may be TRBD1 (5 bases). Germline V CDR1 and CDR2: SQVTM, ANQGSEA. The CDR3 totals 16 residues. V was cut by 3 bases and J by 3 bases, with 18 bases left in between.

This chain links TRBV15 with TRBJ2-1; 12 bases agree with TRBD2. CDR1 LNHNV and CDR2 YYDKDF come from the germline V gene (reference sequence). CDR3 length: 16 amino acids. The V segment lost 0 bases and the J segment 8 bases; nucleotides outside the gene matches: 5. The CDR3 loop reads CATSRDPSGRAHEQFF. The CDR3 DNA is TGTGCCACCAGCAGAGACCCTAGCGGGAGGGCCCATGAGCAGTTCTTC.

The rearrangement uses TRBV6-1 and TRBJ2-1; TRBD2 matches 13 bases. V trimming: 2 bases; J trimming: 9 bases; junction bases outside the gene matches: 7. Germline CDR1 is MNHNS and CDR2 is SASEGT. The length of the CDR3 is 16 residues. This CDR3 reads CASSERGLAGRGEQFF. The DNA of the CDR3 is TGTGCCAGCAGTGAAAGGGGACTAGCGGGACGAGGTGAGCAGTTCTTC.

The chain links TRBV5-1 to TRBJ2-2; tentative D call: TRBD2 (5 bases). The CDR3 runs 16 residues. V was clipped by 1 base and J by 1 base, with 11 bases between them. CDR1 is SGHRS and CDR2 is YFSETQ in the germline V gene. The CDR3 reads CASSLSGSLNTGELFF. The CDR3 coding sequence is TGCGCCAGCAGCTTGTCTGGGAGTCTGAACACCGGGGAGCTGTTTTTT. The full variable domain, in which reference TRBV5-1 and TRBJ2-2 provide the parts outside the CDR3, is KAGVTQTPRYLIKTRGQQVTLSCSPISGHRSVSWYQQTPGQGLQFLFEYFSETQRNKGNFPGRFSGRQFSNSRSEMNVSTLELGDSALYLCASSLSGSLNTGELFFGEGSRLTVL.

The V and J genes are TRBV3-1 (or the pseudogene TRBV3-2) and TRBJ2-7, with D hard to call. The germline V gene has CDR1 LGHDT and CDR2 YNNKEL (reference sequence). This CDR3 region has 11 residues. V lost 0 bases to trimming and J lost 5 bases, with 2 bases between them. The CDR3 DNA reads as TGTGCCAGCAGCCAAGAGAACGAGCAGTACTTC. It codes for CASSQENEQYF.

The chain uses TRBV30 and TRBJ2-1, with no clear D. This CDR3 has 11 amino acids. V dropped 5 bases and J dropped 10 bases, with 12 bases sitting between them. Per the germline V gene, CDR1 is GTSNPN and CDR2 is SVGIG (reference sequence). The CDR3 region is CAWDVGGEQFF. The CDR3 DNA follows: TGTGCCTGGGACGTAGGCGGCGAGCAGTTCTTC.

The V and J genes are TRBV5-1 and TRBJ2-1, with no clear D. CDR3 length: 15 residues. Trimming left V 0 bases short and J 1 base short, with 8 bases between. CDR1 and CDR2 (germline): SGHRS, YFSETQ. CDR3: CASSLGGTSYNEQFF. The CDR3 DNA reads as TGCGCCAGCAGCTTGGGGGGAACTTCCTACAATGAGCAGTTCTTC.

The J gene is TRBJ2-1, the V gene TRBV2; 10 bases match TRBD2. Germline V lookup: CDR1 SNHLY, CDR2 FYNNEI. This CDR3 contains 15 residues. V dropped 2 bases and J dropped 8; count of bases not matched to a gene: 6. The CDR3 DNA reads as TGTGCCAGCAGTGAACTAGCGGGGGTAGTCCATGAGCAGTTCTTC. It specifies CASSELAGVVHEQFF.

The chain carries TRBV7-6 and TRBJ1-4; D remains unclear. Trimming left V 1 base short and J 8 bases short, with 14 bases between. The germline CDR1 and CDR2 sequences are SGHVS and FNYEAQ. The CDR3 covers 15 residues. The CDR3, as DNA: TGTGCCAGCAGCTTAGATTGGGGAGACGGAGAAAAACTGTTTTTT. This translates into CASSLDWGDGEKLFF. The complete variable domain, with remaining parts taken from reference TRBV7-6 and TRBJ1-4, reads GAGVSQSPRYKVTKRGQDVALRCDPISGHVSLYWYRQALGQGPEFLTYFNYEAQQDKSGLPNDRFSAERPEGSISTLTIQRTEQRDSAMYRCASSLDWGDGEKLFFGSGTQLSVL.

J is TRBJ2-7 and V is TRBV19, with TRBD1 matching over 7 bases. The CDR3 has 14 residues. Trimming took 1 base from V and 3 from J; bases not matched to a gene: 3. Looked up from germline, CDR1 is LNHDA and CDR2 is SQIVND (reference sequence). The CDR3 bases are TGTGCCAGTAGTATAGTTGCAGGGGGCTACGAGCAGTACTTC. This codes for CASSIVAGGYEQYF.

CDR3 DNA sequence: TGTGCCAGCAGCGTAGATCCGGGTCCCTACGAGCAGTACTTC. Protein: CASSVDPGPYEQYF. The chain joins TRBV9 to TRBJ2-7; D gene ambiguous. CDR1 is SGDLS, CDR2 YYNGEE, per germline. The CDR3 is made up of 14 amino acids. The V and J ends lost 0 bases and 2 bases respectively, with 9 bases between them.

The J gene is TRBJ2-7, the V gene TRBV6-6, with D uncertain. This CDR3 has 12 amino acids. Germline CDR1 MNHNY, CDR2 SVGAGI (reference sequence). V was trimmed by 6 bases and J by 3 bases, leaving 9 bases between them. The CDR3 nucleotides are TGTGCCAGCAGCCAACATGACTACGAGCAGTACTTC. Residues: CASSQHDYEQYF.

The CDR3 is CATSPDGFGGYTF. In DNA, the CDR3 is TGTGCCACCAGTCCTGACGGGTTCGGTGGCTACACCTTC. V usage is TRBV24-1 and J usage is TRBJ1-2; D is unclear. Between the trimmed V and J ends, which lost 6 bases and 7 bases, there was a span of 14 bases. This CDR3 spans 13 amino acids. Germline lookup yields CDR1 KGHDR and CDR2 SFDVKD.

V usage is TRBV7-2 and J usage is TRBJ2-3; TRBD2 aligns across 7 bases. Germline CDR1 reads SGHTA; CDR2 reads FQGNSA. After removal of 5 bases from V and 0 bases from J, the junction contained 2 bases not matched to a gene. The CDR3 is 14 residues long. The CDR3 DNA follows: TGTGCCAGCAGCAATAGCGGGAGCACAGATACGCAGTATTTT. Residues: CASSNSGSTDTQYF.